The 24 T cell receptor beta chains listed next were all sequenced from one sample in a study of T cells expressing NK-cell markers. Reprocessing the 5' RACE reads, TCRdb reports a single entry for every CDR3 protein and omits DNA. This listing includes 400,000 to 500,000 distinct CDR3 sequences. Sequencing used blood T cells: a sorted CD56 or NKG2C T cell subset, CD4+ or CD8+ T cells, or bulk PBMC T cells (not recorded which). The origin of the receptors is a woman aged 18 to 75 in good health.

The CDR3 region is CASSQGVNEQFF. The chain links TRBV4-3 to TRBJ2-1. CDR1 LGHNA and CDR2 YSLEER come from the germline V gene. The CDR3 covers 12 residues.

This chain links TRBV12-3 or TRBV12-4 with TRBJ1-5. This CDR3 contains 13 residues. Here the CDR3 reads CASSSYSNQPQHF.

V gene TRBV7-9 combines with J gene TRBJ1-4; the D gene TCRdb calls, TRBD1, cannot be checked with no DNA. The CDR3 is made up of 14 amino acids. Germline-derived CDR1 and CDR2 are SEHNR and FQNEAQ (reference sequence). CDR3 loop: CASSTGQGGEKLFF. The complete variable domain, with remaining parts taken from reference TRBV7-9 and TRBJ1-4, reads DTGVSQNPRHKITKRGQNVTFRCDPISEHNRLYWYRQTLGQGPEFLTYFQNEAQLEKSRLLSDRFSAERPKGSFSTLEIQRTEQGDSAMYLCASSTGQGGEKLFFGSGTQLSVL.

The chain is built from TRBV4-1 and TRBJ1-5; absent DNA, TCRdb's TRBD1 call cannot be checked. Germline CDR1 MGHRA, CDR2 YSYEKL. The CDR3 runs 15 residues. CDR3 amino acids: CASSQGGGINQPQHF.

The rearrangement links TRBV16 to TRBJ2-3; with no DNA, the TCRdb D assignment of TRBD2 cannot be verified. This CDR3 comprises 19 residues. Germline CDR1 is KGHSY and CDR2 is FQNENV. CDR3 in amino acids: CASSHESLGTRLYTDTQYF.

The chain couples TRBV5-8 to TRBJ2-2. The germline V gene has CDR1 SGHTS and CDR2 YDEGEE. This CDR3 has 15 amino acids. This CDR3 reads CASSSILRDTGELFF.

The chain combines TRBV9 with TRBJ2-1. Germline-derived CDR1 and CDR2 are SGDLS and YYNGEE. The CDR3 has 14 amino acids. CDR3 sequence reads: CASSASGVRGEQFF.

The chain uses TRBV10-3 and TRBJ1-5. The germline V gene encodes CDR1 ENHRY and CDR2 SYGVKD. This CDR3 contains 13 residues. CDR3 loop: CAISEQTNQPQHF.

The V call is TRBV5-6, the J call TRBJ1-1; TCRdb picks TRBD1, but there is no DNA to check that call. Germline assignment: CDR1 SGHDT and CDR2 YYEEEE. This CDR3 comprises 14 residues. This chain's CDR3 is CASSPWIGNTEAFF.

The rearrangement joins TRBV7-3 to TRBJ2-2; TCRdb returns TRBD2, unconfirmable since there is no DNA. Germline CDR1 SGHTA, CDR2 FQGTGA. The CDR3 has 16 amino acids. The CDR3 loop is CASSLEGALRTGELFF.

The V call is TRBV4-1, the J call TRBJ2-3; TCRdb names TRBD1, which stays unverified in the absence of DNA. Per the germline V gene, CDR1 is MGHRA and CDR2 is YSYEKL. The CDR3 is 16 residues long. The CDR3 sequence: CASSLAGTGFTDTQYF.

The chain combines TRBV10-3 with TRBJ2-2; TCRdb calls TRBD1, which cannot be checked without DNA. The CDR3 has 14 residues. CDR1 is ENHRY, CDR2 SYGVKD, per germline. CDR3 amino acids: CAINGQTNTGELFF.

The chain is built from TRBV7-2 and TRBJ1-1. The CDR3 has 15 amino acids. CDR1 SGHTA and CDR2 FQGNSA come from the germline V gene. CDR3 region: CASSRAGSSNTEAFF.

The chain links TRBV20-1 to TRBJ2-5; TCRdb reports TRBD1, a call that lacks DNA to check it against. CDR1 is DFQATT, CDR2 SNEGSKA, per germline (reference sequence). The CDR3 sequence is 13 residues long. CDR3 region: CSARDPTGLAQYF.

The gene calls are TRBV3-1 and TRBJ2-1. The length of the CDR3 is 16 residues. Germline values: CDR1 LGHDT, CDR2 YNNKEL (reference sequence). This CDR3 reads CASSQDLSYSYNEQFF.

The rearrangement links TRBV2 to TRBJ1-6. The CDR3 totals 14 residues. Germline V CDR1 and CDR2: SNHLY, FYNNEI. The CDR3 protein is CASRDPSDYSPLHF.

V and J are TRBV5-5 and TRBJ1-2; TCRdb calls TRBD1, which cannot be checked without DNA. Germline CDR1 reads SGHKS; CDR2 reads YYEKEE (reference sequence). This CDR3 is built from 14 residues. The CDR3: CASSEPQGNYGYTF.

The chain uses TRBV6-1 and TRBJ1-5; TCRdb's D gene call, TRBD1, goes unchecked for lack of DNA. Germline lookup yields CDR1 MNHNS and CDR2 SASEGT. The CDR3 loop spans 15 amino acids. The CDR3 is CASGQGGYSNQPQHF.

V usage is TRBV21-1 and J usage is TRBJ1-2. TRBV21-1 is an annotated pseudogene. The CDR3 has 13 residues. CDR3 amino acids: CASSGLRHCGYTF.

The V and J genes are TRBV12-3 or TRBV12-4 and TRBJ2-1; TCRdb's D gene call, TRBD1, goes unchecked for lack of DNA. CDR3 length: 15 residues. The CDR3 reads CASSTGTGLSNEQFF.

This chain uses TRBV10-3 with TRBJ2-7; as DNA is missing, the TRBD2 call by TCRdb cannot be tested. The CDR3 is made up of 14 amino acids. Germline-derived CDR1 and CDR2 are ENHRY and SYGVKD. The CDR3 loop is CAISDELAAYEQYF.

V gene TRBV7-8 combines with J gene TRBJ2-1; TCRdb picks TRBD2, but there is no DNA to check that call. Germline V gene data show CDR1 as SGHVS and CDR2 as FQNEAQ. CDR3 length: 17 amino acids. The CDR3 protein is CASSSHVGGGGAGEQFF.

This chain connects TRBV5-1 to TRBJ2-7; TCRdb indicates TRBD1, and absent DNA this call remains unverified. Germline V gene lookup returns CDR1 SGHRS and CDR2 YFSETQ. CDR3 length: 16 amino acids. The CDR3 spells CASSLQTGPYNYEQYF. The entire variable domain, with the rest obtained from reference TRBV5-1 and TRBJ2-7, is as follows: KAGVTQTPRYLIKTRGQQVTLSCSPISGHRSVSWYQQTPGQGLQFLFEYFSETQRNKGNFPGRFSGRQFSNSRSEMNVSTLELGDSALYLCASSLQTGPYNYEQYFGPGTRLTVT.

The V and J genes are TRBV10-3 and TRBJ2-5; the D call from TCRdb, TRBD2, cannot be confirmed without DNA. Per the germline V gene, CDR1 is ENHRY and CDR2 is SYGVKD. The CDR3 sequence is 16 residues long. The CDR3 here is CAISDSRTSDQETQYF.